A selection of T cell receptor beta chains follows, all from one sample in a study of T cells after yellow fever vaccination. Each CDR3 protein is one row after TCRdb ran MiXCR on the 5' RACE reads. The table lists over 110,000 distinct CDR3 sequences, 7.7% of them singletons. Sequenced material: CD4+ T cells sorted from PBMCs, taken 5 days after the yellow fever booster vaccination. The source is a man in his thirties or forties who received the YFV17D yellow fever vaccine. The CDR3 runs from the conserved cysteine through the conserved F or W. The D gene is left open where the match is weak. Clone size is shown for a subset of rows, as once, few, many or a class of expanded clone.

d_gene	j_gene	v_gene	abundance	CDR3aa
NA	TRBJ2-1	TRBV20-1	many	CSARTSSYNEQFF
TRBD2	TRBJ2-1	TRBV28	NA	CASSAVAGGGSDEQFF
NA	TRBJ2-7	TRBV6-2/TRBV6-3	many	CAGKWQYF
NA	TRBJ2-7	TRBV7-9	NA	CASSPTQGHEQYF
NA	TRBJ2-7	TRBV7-2	many	CASSTGTREQYF
TRBD2	TRBJ2-1	TRBV14	many	CASSQEPLLAGGDEQFF
NA	TRBJ2-5	TRBV7-9	many	CASSLRGGETQYF
NA	TRBJ2-1	TRBV15	many	CATSRDPRDFNEQFF
NA	TRBJ2-3	TRBV5-4	once	CASSPRGGEANTQYF
NA	TRBJ1-6	TRBV12-3/TRBV12-4	many	CASSFGRSSYNSPLHF
TRBD2	TRBJ2-1	TRBV5-1	many	CASREGLVSYNEQFF
TRBD2	TRBJ2-7	TRBV15	many	CATKADGRAVNEQYF
TRBD1	TRBJ2-7	TRBV28	many	CATGQGTYEQYF
NA	TRBJ2-3	TRBV7-2	many	CASSFQGRVEDTQYF
TRBD2	TRBJ2-5	TRBV10-3	many	CAISSLAGGPTAKTQYF
NA	TRBJ2-2	TRBV2	many	CASSENVVEYGELFF
TRBD1	TRBJ2-2	TRBV5-1	many	CASSSTGEAIGELFF
NA	TRBJ2-5	TRBV20-1	many	CSASGTARETQYF